The present entry profiles one T cell receptor beta chain with its context. Its matching antigen is unknown. The data were taken from a study of post-analysis software for immune sequencing data. Findings of the study overall: Patients carried several TRBV segments more frequently than controls did, and TRBV5-6, TRBV5-1 and TRBV20-1 were among them. Samples prepared in the same batch strongly co-clustered by F measure. Normalized Chao1 diversity in multiple sclerosis patients fell significantly below that of controls.

cDNA libraries for TCR beta contained unique molecular identifiers. TCRdb used MiXCR to reprocess the PCR reads, holding one entry per CDR3 protein. The repertoire holds fewer than 600,000 distinct CDR3 sequences, roughly 45% seen once, with about 12% in the top ten. The CDR3 totals 17 residues. V was clipped by 5 bases and J by 0 bases; unmatched bases: 9. Germline CDR1 and CDR2: SGHTA and FQGNSA. This sequence was found in a girl aged 5 to 17 with multiple sclerosis. The V and J genes are TRBV7-2 and TRBJ1-1; 10 nucleotides align to TRBD1. Sequencing was performed on blood. The CDR3 here is CASSRRTGGGVNTEAFF. The DNA of the CDR3 is TGTGCCAGCAGCCGAAGGACAGGGGGAGGCGTGAACACTGAAGCTTTCTTT.